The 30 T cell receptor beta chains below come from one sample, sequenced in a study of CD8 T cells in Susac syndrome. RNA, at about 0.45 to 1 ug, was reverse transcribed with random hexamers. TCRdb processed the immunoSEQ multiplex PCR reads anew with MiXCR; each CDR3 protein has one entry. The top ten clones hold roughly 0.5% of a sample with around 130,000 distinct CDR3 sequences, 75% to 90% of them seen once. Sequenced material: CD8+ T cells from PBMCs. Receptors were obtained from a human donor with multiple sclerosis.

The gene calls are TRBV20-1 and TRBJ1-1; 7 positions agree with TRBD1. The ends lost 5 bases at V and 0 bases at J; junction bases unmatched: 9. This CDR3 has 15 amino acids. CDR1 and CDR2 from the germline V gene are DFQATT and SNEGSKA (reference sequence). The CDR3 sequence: CSAGTEIVLNTEAFF. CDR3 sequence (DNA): TGCAGTGCTGGGACAGAAATTGTCTTGAACACTGAAGCTTTCTTT.

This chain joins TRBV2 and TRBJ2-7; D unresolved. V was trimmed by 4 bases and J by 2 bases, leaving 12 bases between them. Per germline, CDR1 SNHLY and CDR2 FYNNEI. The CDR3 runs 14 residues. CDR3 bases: TGTGCCAGCAGTGTTATGGGTTTTGCCTACGAGCAGTACGTC. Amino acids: CASSVMGFAYEQYV.

The CDR3: CATSDPWTGKEGEQFF. The CDR3 DNA follows: TGTGCCACCAGTGACCCCTGGACCGGGAAAGAGGGTGAGCAGTTCTTC. The chain joins TRBV24-1 to TRBJ2-1, with D perhaps TRBD2 (5 bases). The CDR3 is 16 residues long. V lost 4 bases, J lost 9 bases, and 21 bases lay in between. Per the germline V gene, CDR1 is KGHDR and CDR2 is SFDVKD.

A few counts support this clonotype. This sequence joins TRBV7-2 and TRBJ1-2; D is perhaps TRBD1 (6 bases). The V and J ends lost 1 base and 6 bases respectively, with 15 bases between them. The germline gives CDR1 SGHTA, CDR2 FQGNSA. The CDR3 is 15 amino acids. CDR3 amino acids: CASSLVGRGVDGYTF. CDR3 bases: TGTGCCAGCAGCTTAGTCGGTAGGGGGGTTGATGGCTACACCTTC.

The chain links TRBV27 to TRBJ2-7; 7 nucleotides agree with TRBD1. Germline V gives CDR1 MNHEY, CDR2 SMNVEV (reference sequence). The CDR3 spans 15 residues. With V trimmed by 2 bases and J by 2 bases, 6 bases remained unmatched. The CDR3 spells CASSLTGVRAYEQYF. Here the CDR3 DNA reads TGTGCCAGCAGTTTAACAGGGGTTCGGGCCTACGAGCAGTACTTC.

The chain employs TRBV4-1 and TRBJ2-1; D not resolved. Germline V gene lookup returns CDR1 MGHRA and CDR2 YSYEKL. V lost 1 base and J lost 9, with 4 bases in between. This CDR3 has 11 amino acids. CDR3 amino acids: CASSQVGEQFF. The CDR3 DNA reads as TGCGCCAGCAGCCAAGTGGGTGAGCAGTTCTTC.

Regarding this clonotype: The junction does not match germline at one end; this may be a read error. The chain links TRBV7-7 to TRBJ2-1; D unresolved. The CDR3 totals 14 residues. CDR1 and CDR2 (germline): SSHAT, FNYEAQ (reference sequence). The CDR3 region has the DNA TGTGCTAGCAGCTTAGCAGGCCGGTACAATGAGCAGTTCTTC. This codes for CASSLAGRYNEQFF.

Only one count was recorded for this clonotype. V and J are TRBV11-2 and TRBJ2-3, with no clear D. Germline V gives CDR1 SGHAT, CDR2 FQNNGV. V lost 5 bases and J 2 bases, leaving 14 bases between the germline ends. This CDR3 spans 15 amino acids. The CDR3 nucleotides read TGTGCCAGCAGCCTGGACGGAACGATCACAGATACGCAGTATTTT. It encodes CASSLDGTITDTQYF.

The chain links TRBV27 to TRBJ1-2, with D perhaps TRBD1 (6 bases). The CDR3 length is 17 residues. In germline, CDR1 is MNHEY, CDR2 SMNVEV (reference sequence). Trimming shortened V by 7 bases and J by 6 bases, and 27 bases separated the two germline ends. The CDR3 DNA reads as TGTGCCAGCACCCTTGGGTCAGGGGTCTCGGAAGTGGATGGCTACACCTTC. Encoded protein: CASTLGSGVSEVDGYTF.

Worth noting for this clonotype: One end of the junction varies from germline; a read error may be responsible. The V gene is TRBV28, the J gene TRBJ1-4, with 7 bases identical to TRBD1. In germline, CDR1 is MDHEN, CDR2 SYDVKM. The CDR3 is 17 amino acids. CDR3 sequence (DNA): TGTGCCAGCAGTTGGGGGACAGAATATCTTTGGGGCGAAAAACCGTTTTTT. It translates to CASSWGTEYLWGEKPFF.

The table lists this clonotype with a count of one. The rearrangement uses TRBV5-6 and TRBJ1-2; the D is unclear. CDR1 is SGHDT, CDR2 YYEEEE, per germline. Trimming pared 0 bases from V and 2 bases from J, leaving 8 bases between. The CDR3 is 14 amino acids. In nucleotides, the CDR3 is TGTGCCAGCAGCTTGGTTGGGCAGAACTATGGCTACACCTTC. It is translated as CASSLVGQNYGYTF.

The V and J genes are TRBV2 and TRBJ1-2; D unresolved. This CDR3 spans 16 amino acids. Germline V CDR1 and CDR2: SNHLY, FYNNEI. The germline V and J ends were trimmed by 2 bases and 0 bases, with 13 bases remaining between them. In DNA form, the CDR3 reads TGTGCCAGCAGTGAAACGACATCAGGAGCTAACTATGGCTACACCTTC. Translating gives CASSETTSGANYGYTF.

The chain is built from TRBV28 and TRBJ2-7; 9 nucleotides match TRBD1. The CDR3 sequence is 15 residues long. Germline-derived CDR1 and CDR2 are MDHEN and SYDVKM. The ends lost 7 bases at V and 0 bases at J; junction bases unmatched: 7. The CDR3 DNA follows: TGTGCCAGCAACCCGGGGACAGGGCTCTCCTACGAGCAGTACTTC. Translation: CASNPGTGLSYEQYF. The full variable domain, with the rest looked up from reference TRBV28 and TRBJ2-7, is DVKVTQSSRYLVKRTGEKVFLECVQDMDHENMFWYRQDPGLGLRLIYFSYDVKMKEKGDIPEGYSVSREKKERFSLILESASTNQTSMYLCASNPGTGLSYEQYFGPGTRLTVT.

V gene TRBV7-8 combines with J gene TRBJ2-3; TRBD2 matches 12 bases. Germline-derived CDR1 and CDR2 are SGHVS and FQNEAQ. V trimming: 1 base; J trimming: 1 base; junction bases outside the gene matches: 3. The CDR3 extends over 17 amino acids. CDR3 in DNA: TGTGCCAGCAGCTTAGATCTAGCGGGGGGGCGCACAGATACGCAGTATTTT. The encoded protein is CASSLDLAGGRTDTQYF.

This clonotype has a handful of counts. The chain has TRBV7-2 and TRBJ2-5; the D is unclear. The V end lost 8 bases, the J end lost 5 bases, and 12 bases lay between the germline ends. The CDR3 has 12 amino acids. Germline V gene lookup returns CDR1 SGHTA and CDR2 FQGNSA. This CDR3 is CASGVSFETQYF. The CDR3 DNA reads TGTGCCAGCGGTGTGTCTTTTGAGACCCAGTACTTC.

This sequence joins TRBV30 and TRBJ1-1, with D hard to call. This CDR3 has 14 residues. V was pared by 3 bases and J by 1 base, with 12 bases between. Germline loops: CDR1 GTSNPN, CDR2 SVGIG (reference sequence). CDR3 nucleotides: TGTGCCTGGAGCCCCCCTCTGGGGAACACTGAAGCTTTCTTT. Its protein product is CAWSPPLGNTEAFF.

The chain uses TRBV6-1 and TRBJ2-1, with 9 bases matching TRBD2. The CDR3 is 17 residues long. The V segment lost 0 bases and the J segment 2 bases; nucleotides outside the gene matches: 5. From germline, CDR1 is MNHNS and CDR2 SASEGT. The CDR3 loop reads CASSEAGAGGPYNEQFF. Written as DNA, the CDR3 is TGTGCCAGCAGTGAAGCGGGGGCGGGAGGGCCCTACAATGAGCAGTTCTTC.

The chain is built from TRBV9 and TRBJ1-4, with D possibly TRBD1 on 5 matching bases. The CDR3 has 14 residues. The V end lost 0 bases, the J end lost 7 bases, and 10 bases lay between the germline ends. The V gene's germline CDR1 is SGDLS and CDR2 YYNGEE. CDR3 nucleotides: TGTGCCAGCAGCGTAGGGGGGAGTGGTGAAAAACTGTTTTTT. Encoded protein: CASSVGGSGEKLFF.

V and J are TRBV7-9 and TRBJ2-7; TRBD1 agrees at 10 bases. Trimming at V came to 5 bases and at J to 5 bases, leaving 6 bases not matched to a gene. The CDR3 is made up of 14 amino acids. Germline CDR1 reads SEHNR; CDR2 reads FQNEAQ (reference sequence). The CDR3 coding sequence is TGTGCCAGCAGCAAGCAAGGGACAGGGGACGAGCAGTACGTC. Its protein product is CASSKQGTGDEQYV.

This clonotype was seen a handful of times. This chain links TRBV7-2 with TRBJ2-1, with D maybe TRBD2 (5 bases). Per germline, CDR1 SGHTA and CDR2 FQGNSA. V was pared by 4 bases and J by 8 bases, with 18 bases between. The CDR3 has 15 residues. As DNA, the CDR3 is TGTGCCAGCAGCTCCACTAGAGGGCGTGTGGATGAGCAGTTCTTC. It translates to CASSSTRGRVDEQFF.

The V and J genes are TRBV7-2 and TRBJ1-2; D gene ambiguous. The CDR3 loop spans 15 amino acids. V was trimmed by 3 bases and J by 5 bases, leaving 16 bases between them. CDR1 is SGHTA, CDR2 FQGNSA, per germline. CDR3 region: CASSFYPSSGYGYTF. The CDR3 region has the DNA TGTGCCAGCAGCTTTTATCCGAGTTCGGGTTATGGCTACACCTTC.

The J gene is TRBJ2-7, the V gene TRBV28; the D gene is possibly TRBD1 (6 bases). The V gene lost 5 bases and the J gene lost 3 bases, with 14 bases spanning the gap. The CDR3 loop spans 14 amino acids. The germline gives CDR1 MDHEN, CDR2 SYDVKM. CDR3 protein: CASSESGTSYEQYF. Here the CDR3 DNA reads TGTGCCAGCAGTGAGTCCGGGACAAGCTACGAGCAGTACTTC. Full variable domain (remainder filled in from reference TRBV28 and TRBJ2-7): DVKVTQSSRYLVKRTGEKVFLECVQDMDHENMFWYRQDPGLGLRLIYFSYDVKMKEKGDIPEGYSVSREKKERFSLILESASTNQTSMYLCASSESGTSYEQYFGPGTRLTVT.

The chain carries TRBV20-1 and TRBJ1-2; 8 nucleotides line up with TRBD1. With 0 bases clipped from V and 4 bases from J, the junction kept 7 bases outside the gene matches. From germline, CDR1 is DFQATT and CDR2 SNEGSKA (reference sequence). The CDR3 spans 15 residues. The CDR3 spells CSARDGDRGFYGYTF. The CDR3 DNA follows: TGCAGTGCTAGAGATGGTGACAGGGGATTCTATGGCTACACCTTC.

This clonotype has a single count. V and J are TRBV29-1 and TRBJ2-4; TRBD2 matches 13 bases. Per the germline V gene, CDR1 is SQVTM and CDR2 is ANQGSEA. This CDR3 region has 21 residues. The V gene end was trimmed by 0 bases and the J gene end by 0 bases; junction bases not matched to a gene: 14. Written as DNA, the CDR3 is TGCAGCGTTGAAGATCATGCCCCACTAGCGGGAGGGGGACTAGCCAAAAACATTCAGTACTTC. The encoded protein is CSVEDHAPLAGGGLAKNIQYF.

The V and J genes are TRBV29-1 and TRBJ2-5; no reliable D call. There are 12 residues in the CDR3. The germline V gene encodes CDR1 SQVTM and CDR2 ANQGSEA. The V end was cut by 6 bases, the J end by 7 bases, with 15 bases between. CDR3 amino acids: CSVTPVRGTQYF. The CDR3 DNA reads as TGCAGCGTGACTCCGGTCCGAGGGACCCAGTACTTC.

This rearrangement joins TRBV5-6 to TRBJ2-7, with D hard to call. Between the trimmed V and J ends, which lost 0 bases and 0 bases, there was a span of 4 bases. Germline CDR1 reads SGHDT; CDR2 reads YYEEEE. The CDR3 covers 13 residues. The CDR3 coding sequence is TGTGCCAGCAGCTTGGGGTTCTCCTACGAGCAGTACGTC. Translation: CASSLGFSYEQYV.

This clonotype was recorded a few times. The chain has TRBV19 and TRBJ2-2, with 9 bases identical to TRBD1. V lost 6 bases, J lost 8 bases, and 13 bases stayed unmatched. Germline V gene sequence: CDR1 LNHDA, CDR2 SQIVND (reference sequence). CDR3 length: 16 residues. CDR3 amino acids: CASSLMGQGGSGELFF. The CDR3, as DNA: TGTGCCAGTAGCTTAATGGGACAGGGAGGATCGGGGGAGCTGTTTTTT.

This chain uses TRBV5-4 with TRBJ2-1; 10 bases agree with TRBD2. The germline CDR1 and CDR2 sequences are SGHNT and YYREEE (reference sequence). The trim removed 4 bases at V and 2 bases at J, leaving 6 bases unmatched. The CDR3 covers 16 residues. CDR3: CASSLWTSGTYNEQFF. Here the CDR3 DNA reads TGTGCCAGCAGCCTTTGGACTAGCGGAACCTACAATGAGCAGTTCTTC.

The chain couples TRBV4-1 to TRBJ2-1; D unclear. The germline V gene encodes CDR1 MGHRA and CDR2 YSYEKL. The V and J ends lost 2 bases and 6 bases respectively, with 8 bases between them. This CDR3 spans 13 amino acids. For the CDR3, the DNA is TGCGCCAGCAGCCAATCTCGTTCCAATGAGCAGTTCTTC. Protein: CASSQSRSNEQFF.

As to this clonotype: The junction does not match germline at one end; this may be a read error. The DNA for the CDR3 is TGTGCCAGCACCTTAGGCGCGGGTGAAGCTTTCTTT. This encodes CASTLGAGEAFF. This sequence joins TRBV13 and TRBJ1-1; D is ambiguous. This CDR3 has 12 amino acids. Germline CDR1 PRHDT, CDR2 FYEKMQ (reference sequence).